In its sample, the clone carrying this T cell receptor (beta chain) was seen a few times. Its antigen remains unidentified. This sample was included in a study of blood T cells in healthy people across ages. Regarding the study as a whole: Relative to aged donors, long-lived donors carried more naive CD4+ cells and displayed higher diversity. With donor CMV status unknown, expanded clonotype changes were possibly confounded.

Primed by a sample-barcoded 5' primer and a J-beta primer mix, a second PCR proceeded for roughly 6 to 12 cycles. TCRdb recomputed calls from the 5' RACE reads with MiXCR, one row per CDR3 protein. The table has roughly 2 million distinct CDR3 sequences, around half seen once. The CDR3 has 12 amino acids. V was clipped by 6 bases and J by 3 bases; unmatched bases: 5. CDR1 is DFQATT and CDR2 is SNEGSKA in the germline V gene (reference sequence). The sequence came from a woman aged 40 to 50 in good health. The sample was blood. The chain couples TRBV20-1 to TRBJ2-7; 7 nucleotides align to TRBD2. This CDR3 is CSAPRGSYEQYF. In DNA, the CDR3 is TGCAGTGCGCCGCGGGGGAGCTACGAGCAGTACTTC.